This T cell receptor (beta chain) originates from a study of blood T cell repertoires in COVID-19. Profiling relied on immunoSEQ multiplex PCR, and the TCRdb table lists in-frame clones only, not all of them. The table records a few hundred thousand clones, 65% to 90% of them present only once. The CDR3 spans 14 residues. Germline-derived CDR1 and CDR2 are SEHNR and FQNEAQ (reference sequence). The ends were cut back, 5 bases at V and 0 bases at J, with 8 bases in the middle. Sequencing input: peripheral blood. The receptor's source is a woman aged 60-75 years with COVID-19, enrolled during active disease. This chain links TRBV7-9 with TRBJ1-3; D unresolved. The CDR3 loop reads CASSPSSSGNTIYF. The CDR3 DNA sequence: TGTGCCAGCAGCCCCTCCAGCTCTGGAAACACCATATATTTT.